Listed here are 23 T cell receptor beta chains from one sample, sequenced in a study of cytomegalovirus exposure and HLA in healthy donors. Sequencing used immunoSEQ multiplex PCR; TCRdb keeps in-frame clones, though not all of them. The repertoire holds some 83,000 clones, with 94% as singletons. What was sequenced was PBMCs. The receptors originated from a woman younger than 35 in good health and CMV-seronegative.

CDR3 in amino acids: CASSSGSNYGYTF. For the CDR3, the DNA is TGTGCCAGCAGTTCCGGGTCCAACTATGGCTACACCTTC. V usage is TRBV28 and J usage is TRBJ1-2; D is ambiguous. Germline V CDR1 and CDR2: MDHEN, SYDVKM. The CDR3 consists of 13 residues. Trimming cost V 4 bases and J 2 bases, with 8 bases left between them.

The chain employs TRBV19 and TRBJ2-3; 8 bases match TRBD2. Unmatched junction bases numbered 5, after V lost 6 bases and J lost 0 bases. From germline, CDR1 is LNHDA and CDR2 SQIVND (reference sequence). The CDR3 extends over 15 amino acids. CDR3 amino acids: CASSLGLGSTDTQYF. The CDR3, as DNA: TGTGCCAGTAGCCTGGGACTAGGAAGCACAGATACGCAGTATTTT.

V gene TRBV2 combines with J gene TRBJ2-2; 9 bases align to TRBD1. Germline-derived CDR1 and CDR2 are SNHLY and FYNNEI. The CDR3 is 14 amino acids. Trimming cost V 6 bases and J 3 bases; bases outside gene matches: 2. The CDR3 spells CASSRDRDTGELFF. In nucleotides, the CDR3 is TGTGCCAGCAGCCGGGACAGGGACACCGGGGAGCTGTTTTTT. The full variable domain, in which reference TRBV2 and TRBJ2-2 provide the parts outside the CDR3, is EPEVTQTPSHQVTQMGQEVILRCVPISNHLYFYWYRQILGQKVEFLVSFYNNEISEKSEIFDDQFSVERPDGSNFTLKIRSTKLEDSAMYFCASSRDRDTGELFFGEGSRLTVL.

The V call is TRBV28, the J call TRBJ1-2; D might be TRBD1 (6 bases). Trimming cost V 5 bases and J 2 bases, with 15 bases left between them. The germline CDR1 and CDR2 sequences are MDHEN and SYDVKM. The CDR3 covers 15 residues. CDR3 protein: CASSPPDRQNYGYTF. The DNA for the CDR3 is TGTGCCAGCAGTCCCCCAGACAGGCAGAACTATGGCTACACCTTC.

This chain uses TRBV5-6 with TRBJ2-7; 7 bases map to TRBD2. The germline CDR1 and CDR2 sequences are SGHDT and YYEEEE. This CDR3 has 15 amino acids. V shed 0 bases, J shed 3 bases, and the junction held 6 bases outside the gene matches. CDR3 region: CASSLALGLSYEQYF. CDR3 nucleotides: TGTGCCAGCAGCTTGGCCTTGGGACTAAGCTACGAGCAGTACTTC.

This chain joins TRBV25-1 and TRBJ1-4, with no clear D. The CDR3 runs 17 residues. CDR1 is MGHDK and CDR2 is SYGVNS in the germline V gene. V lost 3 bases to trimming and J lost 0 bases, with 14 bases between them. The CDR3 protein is CASSDYPPESTNEKLFF. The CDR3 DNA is TGTGCCAGCAGTGATTACCCCCCAGAATCAACTAATGAAAAACTGTTTTTT.

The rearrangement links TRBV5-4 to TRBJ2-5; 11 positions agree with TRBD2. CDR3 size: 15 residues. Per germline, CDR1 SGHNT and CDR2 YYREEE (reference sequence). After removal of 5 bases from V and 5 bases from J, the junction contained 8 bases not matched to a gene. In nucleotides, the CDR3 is TGTGCCAGCAGTTACAGGACTAGCGGGCGCGAGACCCAGTACTTC. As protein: CASSYRTSGRETQYF.

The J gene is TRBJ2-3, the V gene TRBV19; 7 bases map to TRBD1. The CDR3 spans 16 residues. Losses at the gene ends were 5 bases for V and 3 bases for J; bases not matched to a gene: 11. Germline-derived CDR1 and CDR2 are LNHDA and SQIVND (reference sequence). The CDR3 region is CASSGTVVGWTDTQYF. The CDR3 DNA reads TGTGCCAGTAGTGGGACAGTGGTCGGTTGGACAGATACGCAGTATTTT.

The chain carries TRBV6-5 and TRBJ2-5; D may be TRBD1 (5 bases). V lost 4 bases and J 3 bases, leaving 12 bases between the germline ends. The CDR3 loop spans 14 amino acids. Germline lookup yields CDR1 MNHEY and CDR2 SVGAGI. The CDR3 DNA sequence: TGTGCCAGCAGTTTAAGGGGTGGGGAAGAGACCCAGTACTTC. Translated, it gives CASSLRGGEETQYF.

CDR3 loop: CATITTGSSYEQYF. CDR3 nucleotides: TGTGCCACCATCACTACAGGGAGCTCCTACGAGCAGTACTTC. V and J are TRBV10-3 and TRBJ2-7; D is perhaps TRBD1 (6 bases). This CDR3 region has 14 residues. Trimming took 10 bases from V and 0 from J, leaving 16 bases between them. CDR1 and CDR2 from the germline V gene are ENHRY and SYGVKD.

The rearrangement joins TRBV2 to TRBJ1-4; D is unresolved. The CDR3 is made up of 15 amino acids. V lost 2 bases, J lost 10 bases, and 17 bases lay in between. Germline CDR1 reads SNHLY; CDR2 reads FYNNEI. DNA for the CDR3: TGTGCCAGCAGTGAAACCCTCGTGGCAGGTGGAAAACTGTTTTTT. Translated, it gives CASSETLVAGGKLFF.

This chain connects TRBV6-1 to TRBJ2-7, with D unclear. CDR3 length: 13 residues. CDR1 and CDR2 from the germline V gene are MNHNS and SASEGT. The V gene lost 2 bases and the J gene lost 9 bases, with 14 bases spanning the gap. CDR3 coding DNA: TGTGCCAGCAGTGAATGGAGACTCCAAGGGCAGTACTTC. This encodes CASSEWRLQGQYF.

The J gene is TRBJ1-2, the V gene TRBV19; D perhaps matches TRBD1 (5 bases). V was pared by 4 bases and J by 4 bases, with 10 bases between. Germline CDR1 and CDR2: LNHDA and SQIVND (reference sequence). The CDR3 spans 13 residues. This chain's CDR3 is CASSKRTTYGYTF. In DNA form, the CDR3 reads TGTGCCAGTAGTAAACGGACAACCTATGGCTACACCTTC.

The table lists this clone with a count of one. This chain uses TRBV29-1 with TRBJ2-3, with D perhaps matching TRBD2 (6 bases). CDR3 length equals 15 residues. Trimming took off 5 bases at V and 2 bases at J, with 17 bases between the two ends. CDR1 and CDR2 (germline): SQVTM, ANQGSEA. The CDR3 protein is CSVNPLREHTDTQYF. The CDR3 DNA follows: TGCAGCGTTAACCCCCTGCGGGAACACACAGATACGCAGTATTTT.

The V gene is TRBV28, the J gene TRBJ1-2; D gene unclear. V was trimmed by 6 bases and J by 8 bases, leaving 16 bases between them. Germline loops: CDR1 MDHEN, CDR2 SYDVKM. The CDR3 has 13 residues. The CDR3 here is CASRLGVGGGYTF. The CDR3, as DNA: TGTGCCAGCAGGCTGGGAGTGGGCGGAGGCTACACCTTC.

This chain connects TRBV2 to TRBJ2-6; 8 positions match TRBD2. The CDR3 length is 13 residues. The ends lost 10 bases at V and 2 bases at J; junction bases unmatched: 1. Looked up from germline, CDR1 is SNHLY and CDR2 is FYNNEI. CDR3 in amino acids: CAIGGAGANVLTF. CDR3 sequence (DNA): TGTGCCATCGGGGGGGCTGGGGCCAACGTCCTGACTTTC.

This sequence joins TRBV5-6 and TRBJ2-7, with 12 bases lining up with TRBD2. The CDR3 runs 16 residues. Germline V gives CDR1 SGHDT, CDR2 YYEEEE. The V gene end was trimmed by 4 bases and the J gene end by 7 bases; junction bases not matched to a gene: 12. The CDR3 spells CASSTLRLAGVGEQYF. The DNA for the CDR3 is TGTGCCAGCAGCACACTTCGACTAGCGGGAGTAGGGGAGCAGTACTTC.

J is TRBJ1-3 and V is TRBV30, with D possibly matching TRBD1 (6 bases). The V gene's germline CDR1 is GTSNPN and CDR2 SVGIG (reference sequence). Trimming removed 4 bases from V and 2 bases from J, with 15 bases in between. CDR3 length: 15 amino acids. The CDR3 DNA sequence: TGTGCCTGGATACAGGGATTGGGGCCTGGAAACACCATATATTTT. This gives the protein CAWIQGLGPGNTIYF.

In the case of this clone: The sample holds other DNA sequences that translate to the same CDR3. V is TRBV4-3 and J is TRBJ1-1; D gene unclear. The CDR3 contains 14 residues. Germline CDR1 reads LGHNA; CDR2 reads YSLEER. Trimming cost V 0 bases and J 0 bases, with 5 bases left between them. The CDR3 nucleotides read TGCGCCAGCAGCCAAGACAGAATGAACACTGAAGCTTTCTTT. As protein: CASSQDRMNTEAFF.

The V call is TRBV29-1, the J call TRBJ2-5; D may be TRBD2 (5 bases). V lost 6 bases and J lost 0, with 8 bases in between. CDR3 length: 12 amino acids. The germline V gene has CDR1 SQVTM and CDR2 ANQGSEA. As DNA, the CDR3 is TGCAGCGTCCAGGACTACCAAGAGACCCAGTACTTC. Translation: CSVQDYQETQYF.

The CDR3 reads CASRRHGLGDEQYF. In DNA, the CDR3 is TGTGCCAGCAGAAGACACGGACTCGGGGACGAGCAGTACTTC. V usage is TRBV6-1 and J usage is TRBJ2-7; maybe TRBD2 (5 bases). The V gene's germline CDR1 is MNHNS and CDR2 SASEGT. With 6 bases removed from V and 5 bases from J, the gap between germline ends came to 17 bases. The CDR3 length is 14 residues.

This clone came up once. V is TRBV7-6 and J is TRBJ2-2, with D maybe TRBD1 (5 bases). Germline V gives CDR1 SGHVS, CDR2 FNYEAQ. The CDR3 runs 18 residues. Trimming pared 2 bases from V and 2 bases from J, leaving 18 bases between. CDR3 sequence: CASSLLGARVTNTGELFF. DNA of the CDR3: TGTGCCAGCAGCTTACTAGGGGCCCGGGTTACTAACACCGGGGAGCTGTTTTTT.

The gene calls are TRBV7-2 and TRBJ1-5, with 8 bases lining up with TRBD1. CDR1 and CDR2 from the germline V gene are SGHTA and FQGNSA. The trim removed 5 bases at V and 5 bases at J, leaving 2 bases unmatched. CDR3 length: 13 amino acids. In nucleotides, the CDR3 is TGTGCCAGCAGCCAGACAGGGGATCAGCCCCAGCATTTT. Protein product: CASSQTGDQPQHF.